The T cell receptor beta chain under discussion was sequenced for a study of blood T cell repertoires in COVID-19. Study details: The origin of the acute and convalescent COVID-19 samples was the United States, Italy and Spain.

Repertoires were generated with immunoSEQ multiplex PCR, while TCRdb's copy carries only in-frame clones and drops some. The data show around 370,000 clones, approximately 87% seen once. Germline lookup yields CDR1 LNHNV and CDR2 YYDKDF (reference sequence). The ends lost 0 bases at V and 2 bases at J; junction bases unmatched: 4. The CDR3 covers 16 residues. The clonotype was recovered from a woman aged 45-59 years with COVID-19, enrolled during active disease. Material: peripheral blood. V and J are TRBV15 and TRBJ1-5, with 7 bases lining up with TRBD1. Here the CDR3 DNA reads TGTGCCACCAGCAGAGATACAGGGGCGGGCAATCAGCCCCAGCATTTT. Its translation: CATSRDTGAGNQPQHF.